This entry describes one TCR beta chain. The sample originates from a study of blood T cell repertoires in COVID-19. CDR1 and CDR2 (germline): SGHNT, YENEEA. The CDR3 sequence is 11 residues long. V gave up 5 bases and J gave up 10 bases, with 9 bases separating them. This table comes from immunoSEQ multiplex PCR, and its TCRdb copy is limited to in-frame clones, with some not included. The table lists approximately 96,000 clones, roughly 96% of them singletons. This chain connects TRBV11-3 to TRBJ2-1; D may be TRBD2 (5 bases). The receptor was isolated from a human donor with active COVID-19. The donor label of this sample is uncertain. The specimen sequenced was peripheral blood. CDR3 region: CASSARLEQFF. Here the CDR3 DNA reads TGTGCCAGCAGCGCGAGACTAGAGCAGTTCTTC.